Below are 30 T cell receptor beta chains sequenced from a single sample in a study of post-analysis software for immune sequencing data (dated by TCRdb to the mid-2010s). Broad study findings and their caveats: Four or five TRBV segments, including TRBV5-6, TRBV5-1 and TRBV20-1, were significantly more frequent in patients than controls.

The library was produced with PCR. Sequencing used an Illumina HiSeq 2500. Unique molecular identifiers were incorporated into TCR beta cDNA libraries to reduce PCR and sequencing biases. TCRdb ran its own pipeline on the public reads, namely fastp trimming at Q25 and MiXCR clone calling, and kept in-frame beta chains. Rows with a matching CDR3 protein are joined into one entry that keeps the most common DNA and genes. The sample data list approximately 770,000 distinct CDR3 sequences, and roughly 46% of these were observed just once. The ten biggest clones cover roughly 5.2% of the sample. These receptors' targets are unknown. Sequenced input: blood. These receptors all stem from a girl under 18 with multiple sclerosis.

The chain recombines TRBV20-1 with TRBJ2-3, with TRBD2 matching over 7 bases. The CDR3 totals 15 residues. Trimming removed 3 bases from V and 6 bases from J; junction bases left unmatched: 12. Germline lookup yields CDR1 DFQATT and CDR2 SNEGSKA (reference sequence). The CDR3 sequence: CSARDGREALDTQYF. CDR3 coding DNA: TGCAGTGCTAGGGATGGTCGGGAGGCCCTTGATACGCAGTATTTT.

This chain uses TRBV20-1 with TRBJ2-1; D is unclear. CDR1 DFQATT and CDR2 SNEGSKA come from the germline V gene (reference sequence). The CDR3 covers 12 residues. V lost 7 bases to trimming and J lost 6 bases, with 13 bases between them. The CDR3 region has the DNA TGCAGTGTTTCCCGGTCGATCAATGAGCAGTTCTTC. Translated: CSVSRSINEQFF.

The chain has TRBV7-9 and TRBJ2-7, with TRBD2 matching 8 bases. V shed 0 bases and J 5 bases; nucleotides not matched to a gene: 9. The CDR3 runs to 16 residues. Germline-derived CDR1 and CDR2 are SEHNR and FQNEAQ (reference sequence). The CDR3 sequence is CASSLASGLAGNEQYF. CDR3 DNA sequence: TGTGCCAGCAGCTTAGCGTCAGGGCTAGCGGGCAACGAGCAGTACTTC.

The V gene is TRBV20-1, the J gene TRBJ2-5; D not resolved. The germline V and J ends were trimmed by 0 bases and 6 bases, with 20 bases remaining between them. In germline, CDR1 is DFQATT, CDR2 SNEGSKA (reference sequence). The CDR3 sequence is 16 residues long. The CDR3 loop is CSARDNPGGVVKTQYF. In DNA form, the CDR3 reads TGCAGTGCTAGAGATAACCCCGGCGGCGTAGTGAAGACCCAGTACTTC.

J is TRBJ1-2 and V is TRBV28; no clear D. The CDR3 sequence is 13 residues long. Germline V gives CDR1 MDHEN, CDR2 SYDVKM. Trimming cost V 1 base and J 2 bases, with 5 bases left between them. The CDR3 DNA reads TGTGCCAGCAGTTTATCGATCAACTATGGCTACACCTTC. Encoded protein: CASSLSINYGYTF.

The V gene is TRBV28, the J gene TRBJ1-3, with a possible D match to TRBD1 (6 bases). Germline V CDR1 and CDR2: MDHEN, SYDVKM. The CDR3 covers 17 residues. Deletions cut 2 bases from V and 0 bases from J, with 14 bases between. This CDR3 is CASSLGGRQSSGNTIYF. In nucleotides, the CDR3 is TGTGCCAGCAGTTTAGGGGGCCGGCAGAGCTCTGGAAACACCATATATTTT.

This clonotype was detected a few times. The chain employs TRBV29-1 and TRBJ2-5; D is possibly TRBD2 (6 bases). Germline CDR1 is SQVTM and CDR2 is ANQGSEA. The CDR3 is made up of 12 amino acids. The V and J ends lost 5 bases and 1 base respectively, with 8 bases between them. The CDR3 loop reads CSVRRGQETQYF. The CDR3 DNA sequence: TGCAGCGTTCGGAGGGGCCAAGAGACCCAGTACTTC.

The chain employs TRBV3-1 and TRBJ1-2; D unresolved. This CDR3 is 14 amino acids long. The germline V gene encodes CDR1 LGHDT and CDR2 YNNKEL (reference sequence). The V end was cut by 0 bases, the J end by 0 bases, with 5 bases between. The CDR3 bases are TGTGCCAGCAGCCAAGAATCTACTAACTATGGCTACACCTTC. Its protein product is CASSQESTNYGYTF.

The gene calls are TRBV4-3 and TRBJ2-7; D unresolved. This CDR3 contains 14 residues. Germline-derived CDR1 and CDR2 are LGHNA and YSLEER. Deletions cut 0 bases from V and 3 bases from J, with 9 bases between. The CDR3 bases are TGCGCCAGCAGCCAAGATGGCCAGTACTACGAGCAGTACTTC. Translating it yields CASSQDGQYYEQYF.

This clonotype appeared a single time. The V gene is TRBV11-2, the J gene TRBJ2-7; D may be TRBD2 (5 bases). The V gene lost 5 bases and the J gene lost 3 bases, with 17 bases spanning the gap. Germline V gives CDR1 SGHAT, CDR2 FQNNGV. The CDR3 has 15 amino acids. The CDR3 protein is CASSPGLSQNYEQYF. The DNA for the CDR3 is TGTGCCAGCAGCCCCGGACTGTCGCAGAACTACGAGCAGTACTTC.

The chain combines TRBV12-5 with TRBJ2-1, with a weak D call TRBD1 (5 bases). The V end was cut by 7 bases, the J end by 4 bases, with 5 bases between. Germline CDR1 and CDR2: LGHNT and FRNRAP. This CDR3 region has 11 residues. The CDR3 nucleotides read TGTGCTAGTGCAGGGTACAATGAGCAGTTCTTC. Amino acids: CASAGYNEQFF.

This chain uses TRBV10-3 with TRBJ1-1; D perhaps matches TRBD1 (5 bases). This CDR3 comprises 13 residues. V was trimmed by 8 bases and J by 0 bases, leaving 10 bases between them. Germline V CDR1 and CDR2: ENHRY, SYGVKD. The CDR3 DNA is TGTGCCATCGTGGACAACTTGAACACTGAAGCTTTCTTT. This sequence encodes CAIVDNLNTEAFF.

This clonotype was seen ten or more times. Sequence at one end of the junction differs from germline and may be a read error. This chain joins TRBV5-1 and TRBJ2-1; 8 bases are shared with TRBD2. CDR3 length: 13 amino acids. The germline V gene encodes CDR1 SGHRS and CDR2 YFSETQ. The DNA of the CDR3 is TGTGCTAGCAGCCTCGGACTAGCAAATGAGCAGTTCTTC. Encoded protein: CASSLGLANEQFF. The whole variable domain, remainder taken from reference TRBV5-1 and TRBJ2-1, is KAGVTQTPRYLIKTRGQQVTLSCSPISGHRSVSWYQQTPGQGLQFLFEYFSETQRNKGNFPGRFSGRQFSNSRSEMNVSTLELGDSALYLCASSLGLANEQFFGPGTRLTVL.

On this clonotype itself: Likely a read error: the CDR3 ends without its conserved phenylalanine or tryptophan. V is TRBV27 and J is TRBJ2-5; TRBD2 matches 7 bases. The DNA end is more similar to TRBJ2-7, so the J call may be wrong. The length of the CDR3 is 15 residues. Per germline, CDR1 MNHEY and CDR2 SMNVEV (reference sequence). The CDR3, as DNA: TGTGCCAGCAGTTGGGGGGGAGTACCGAACTACGAGCAGTACTGC. As protein: CASSWGGVPNYEQYC.

The V call is TRBV27, the J call TRBJ2-5; 7 bases fit TRBD1. The J call may be faulty, since TRBJ2-7 better matches the DNA end. Germline CDR1 reads MNHEY; CDR2 reads SMNVEV (reference sequence). The CDR3 sequence is 15 residues long. The CDR3 sequence is CASSLFRDSVYEQYF. In nucleotides, the CDR3 is TGTGCCAGCAGTTTATTCCGGGACAGCGTCTACGAGCAGTACTTC.

The table lists this clonotype with a few counts. This chain links TRBV30 with TRBJ1-5; 7 bases map to TRBD1. Germline V gives CDR1 GTSNPN, CDR2 SVGIG (reference sequence). Trimming took 4 bases from V and 2 from J; bases not matched to a gene: 2. This CDR3 comprises 13 residues. The CDR3 reads CAWNGQGNQPQHF. CDR3 sequence (DNA): TGTGCCTGGAACGGACAGGGCAATCAGCCCCAGCATTTT.

V is TRBV6-6 and J is TRBJ1-6; no reliable D call. Trimming removed 6 bases at V and 9 bases at J, with 18 bases between. Germline loops: CDR1 MNHNY, CDR2 SVGAGI (reference sequence). The CDR3 length is 15 residues. The CDR3 DNA reads as TGTGCCAGCAGCATAACCCCGGGAATGGGTTCACCCCTCCACTTT. Translating gives CASSITPGMGSPLHF.

The genes are TRBV7-2 and TRBJ2-5; possibly TRBD2 for D (6 bases). Germline loops: CDR1 SGHTA, CDR2 FQGNSA. The CDR3 is 15 residues long. The germline V and J ends were trimmed by 1 base and 11 bases, with 20 bases remaining between them. In DNA, the CDR3 is TGTGCCAGCAGCTTAGGGGGAGGAGTACTTTGGGAGCAGTACTTC. Encoded protein: CASSLGGGVLWEQYF.

This clonotype was counted between two and nine times. The V call is TRBV7-6, the J call TRBJ2-1; D is unresolved. The CDR3 sequence is 12 residues long. Trimming left V 4 bases short and J 6 bases short, with 7 bases between. Per the germline V gene, CDR1 is SGHVS and CDR2 is FNYEAQ. The CDR3 is CASSSPLNEQFF. CDR3 DNA: TGTGCCAGCAGCTCACCTCTCAATGAGCAGTTCTTC.

The chain employs TRBV24-1 and TRBJ2-1, with 14 positions matching TRBD2. Trimming removed 4 bases from V and 4 bases from J; junction bases left unmatched: 11. Germline V gene lookup returns CDR1 KGHDR and CDR2 SFDVKD. The CDR3 sequence is 19 residues long. The CDR3 region has the DNA TGTGCCACCAGTGACCTTGCAGGGACTAGCGGGAGAGGGTACAATGAGCAGTTCTTC. Amino acids: CATSDLAGTSGRGYNEQFF.

This clonotype was detected only a few times. The chain is built from TRBV15 and TRBJ2-7; TRBD1 is a possible D gene (7 bases). The CDR3 extends over 16 amino acids. Between the trimmed V and J ends, which lost 0 bases and 3 bases, there was a span of 15 bases. Per the germline V gene, CDR1 is LNHNV and CDR2 is YYDKDF (reference sequence). CDR3 sequence: CATSRDKGAGYYEQYF. The CDR3 DNA follows: TGTGCCACCAGCAGAGATAAGGGGGCGGGATACTACGAGCAGTACTTC.

This sequence joins TRBV29-1 and TRBJ2-1, with D perhaps matching TRBD2 (5 bases). Germline CDR1 SQVTM, CDR2 ANQGSEA. V lost 0 bases and J lost 1, with 10 bases in between. The CDR3 is made up of 15 amino acids. The CDR3 spells CSVEERGSSYNEQFF. In DNA form, the CDR3 reads TGCAGCGTTGAAGAGCGCGGGTCTTCCTACAATGAGCAGTTCTTC.

This chain links TRBV7-9 with TRBJ2-1; TRBD2 matches 9 bases. V lost 8 bases and J lost 4; bases outside the gene matches: 3. CDR3 length: 13 amino acids. Germline V lookup: CDR1 SEHNR, CDR2 FQNEAQ (reference sequence). This CDR3 reads CASRTSAYNEQFF. In nucleotides, the CDR3 is TGTGCCAGCCGGACTAGCGCTTACAATGAGCAGTTCTTC. Combining the CDR3 with reference TRBV7-9 and TRBJ2-1 gives the whole variable domain DTGVSQNPRHKITKRGQNVTFRCDPISEHNRLYWYRQTLGQGPEFLTYFQNEAQLEKSRLLSDRFSAERPKGSFSTLEIQRTEQGDSAMYLCASRTSAYNEQFFGPGTRLTVL.

The chain employs TRBV27 and TRBJ2-3; D gene uncertain. This CDR3 region has 14 residues. The V and J ends lost 3 bases and 2 bases respectively, with 9 bases between them. Germline assignment: CDR1 MNHEY and CDR2 SMNVEV (reference sequence). CDR3 amino acids: CASSFHDPTDTQYF. The CDR3 nucleotides read TGTGCCAGCAGTTTCCACGACCCCACAGATACGCAGTATTTT.

V is TRBV25-1 and J is TRBJ2-4; 9 bases align to TRBD2. The junction had 17 bases not matched to a gene; V was cut back by 7 bases and J by 13 bases. The CDR3 sequence is 15 residues long. CDR1 MGHDK and CDR2 SYGVNS come from the germline V gene. CDR3: CASKAPGLAPSEQYF. The CDR3 DNA reads TGTGCCAGCAAGGCCCCGGGACTAGCCCCTAGTGAGCAGTACTTC.

This clonotype was found a few times. The V and J genes are TRBV7-2 and TRBJ2-1; 15 bases fit TRBD2. From germline, CDR1 is SGHTA and CDR2 FQGNSA. The CDR3 contains 16 residues. The ends lost 5 bases at V and 7 bases at J; junction bases unmatched: 6. The CDR3 DNA follows: TGTGCCAGCAGCCCCTCCGGGACTAGCGGGAGGAATGAGCAGTTCTTC. Protein product: CASSPSGTSGRNEQFF.

This clonotype was detected only a few times. The chain uses TRBV27 and TRBJ2-5; 14 bases match TRBD2. TRBJ2-7 matches the DNA end more closely, so the J call is doubtful. CDR1 and CDR2 (germline): MNHEY, SMNVEV (reference sequence). The CDR3 is 16 residues long. DNA of the CDR3: TGTGCCAGCAGTTTAGAGGGGACTAGCGGGAGCTTCGAGCAGTACTTC. Translating it yields CASSLEGTSGSFEQYF.

This clonotype showed up just a few times. The chain combines TRBV5-1 with TRBJ1-2, with a possible D match to TRBD1 (6 bases). This CDR3 has 13 amino acids. V was clipped by 1 base and J by 6 bases, with 10 bases between them. Per germline, CDR1 SGHRS and CDR2 YFSETQ. This chain's CDR3 is CASSLQQGHGYTF. Written as DNA, the CDR3 is TGCGCCAGCAGCTTGCAACAGGGACATGGCTACACCTTC.

The chain is built from TRBV20-1 and TRBJ2-3; TRBD2 might be the D (5 bases). This CDR3 is built from 15 residues. Germline CDR1 is DFQATT and CDR2 is SNEGSKA (reference sequence). Trimming took off 0 bases at V and 0 bases at J, with 10 bases between the two ends. The CDR3 DNA reads as TGCAGTGCTAGAGATAGGCGGGTTAGCACAGATACGCAGTATTTT. Encoded protein: CSARDRRVSTDTQYF.

The gene calls are TRBV20-1 and TRBJ2-5; 9 nucleotides agree with TRBD2. This CDR3 is built from 14 residues. V lost 3 bases and J lost 4; bases outside the gene matches: 6. Germline CDR1 and CDR2: DFQATT and SNEGSKA (reference sequence). In DNA, the CDR3 is TGCAGTGCTAGTCGGCTAGCGGGATTAGAGACCCAGTACTTC. This encodes CSASRLAGLETQYF.